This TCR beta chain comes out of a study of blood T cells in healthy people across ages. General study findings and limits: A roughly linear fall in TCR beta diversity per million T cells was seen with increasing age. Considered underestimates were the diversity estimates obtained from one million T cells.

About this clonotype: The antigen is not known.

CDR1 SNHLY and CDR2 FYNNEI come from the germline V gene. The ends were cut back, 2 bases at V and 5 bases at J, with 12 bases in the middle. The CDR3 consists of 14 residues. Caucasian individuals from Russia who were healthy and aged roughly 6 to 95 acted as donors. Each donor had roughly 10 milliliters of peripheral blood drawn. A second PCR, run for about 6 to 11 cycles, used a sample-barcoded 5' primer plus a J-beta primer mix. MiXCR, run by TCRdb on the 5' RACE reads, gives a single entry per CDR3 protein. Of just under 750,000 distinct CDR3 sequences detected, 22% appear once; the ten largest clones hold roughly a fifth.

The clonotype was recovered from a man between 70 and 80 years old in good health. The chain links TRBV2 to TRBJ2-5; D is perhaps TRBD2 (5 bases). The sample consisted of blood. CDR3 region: CASSERSSTETQYF. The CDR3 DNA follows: TGTGCCAGCAGTGAAAGGTCTAGCACCGAGACCCAGTACTTC. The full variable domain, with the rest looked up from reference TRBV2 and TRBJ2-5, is EPEVTQTPSHQVTQMGQEVILRCVPISNHLYFYWYRQILGQKVEFLVSFYNNEISEKSEIFDDQFSVERPDGSNFTLKIRSTKLEDSAMYFCASSERSSTETQYFGPGTRLLVL.